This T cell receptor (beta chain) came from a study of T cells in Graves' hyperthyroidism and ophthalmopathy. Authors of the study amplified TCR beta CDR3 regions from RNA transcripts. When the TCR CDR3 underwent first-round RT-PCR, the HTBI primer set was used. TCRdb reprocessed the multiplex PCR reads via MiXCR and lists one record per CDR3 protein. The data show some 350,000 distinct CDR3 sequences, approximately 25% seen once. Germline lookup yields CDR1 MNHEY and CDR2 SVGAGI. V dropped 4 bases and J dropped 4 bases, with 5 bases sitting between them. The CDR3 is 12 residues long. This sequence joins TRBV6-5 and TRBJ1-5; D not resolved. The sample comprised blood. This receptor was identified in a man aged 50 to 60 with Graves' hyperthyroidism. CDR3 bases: TGTGCCAGCAGTTCATGGAATCAGCCCCAGCATTTT. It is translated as CASSSWNQPQHF.